The clone carrying this T cell receptor beta chain was picked up one time. The antigen remains undetermined. Data came from immunoSEQ multiplex PCR; TCRdb stores just in-frame clones and leaves some out. This table has 2 million to 2.5 million clones, approximately 94% appearing once. The data were taken from a study of shared clonotypes between healthy human individuals. Study-level information: There were three CD4 naive, three CD4 memory, two CD8 naive and one CD8 memory plates per donor. Study-wide points: Even with large depth, rarefaction showed that sorted-subset sequencing was incomplete.

V shed 5 bases and J 8 bases; nucleotides not matched to a gene: 6. The CDR3 covers 14 residues. Per the germline V gene, CDR1 is SGHNT and CDR2 is YENEEA. The donor cohort consisted entirely of Caucasian adults residing in Nashville, Tennessee. Sequences were obtained from naive CD4+ T cells sorted from blood. This sample's subset: CD45RA+ positively selected. This sequence joins TRBV11-3 and TRBJ1-4, with TRBD1 matching 9 bases. The sequence derives from a man between 18 and 35 years old in good health. CDR3 sequence reads: CASSRTGEGEKLFF. The CDR3 DNA reads as TGTGCCAGCAGCCGGACAGGGGAGGGGGAAAAACTGTTTTTT.